These 30 T cell receptor beta chains originate from one sample sequenced in a study of blood T cell repertoires in COVID-19 (dated by TCRdb to the early 2020s). The library was prepared using the immunoSEQ multiplex PCR assay. Entries here come from immuneACCESS through TCRdb and include only in-frame sequences with V and J called. Some clones fail to appear in such tables; in the studies checked, an unresolved V gene covers under half of the shortfall, and the cause of the remainder is unknown. Across this sample there are a few hundred thousand clones, with more than 75% seen only once. The ten largest account for about 5.6% of the sample. The sample was peripheral blood. These receptors were collected from a woman aged 70 to 79 with COVID-19, enrolled during active disease.

The J gene is TRBJ2-2, the V gene TRBV14; a weak D match, TRBD2 (6 bases). V lost 4 bases to trimming and J lost 9 bases, with 21 bases between them. Germline CDR1 is SGHDN and CDR2 is FVKESK. The CDR3 contains 16 residues. CDR3 region: CASSRLFGGATRELFF. CDR3 bases: TGTGCCAGCAGCCGCCTATTCGGGGGAGCCACGAGGGAGCTGTTTTTT.

The rearrangement links TRBV5-5 to TRBJ2-5, with TRBD1 matching over 7 bases. V lost 5 bases to trimming and J lost 0 bases; unmatched junction nucleotides: 4. Germline CDR1 SGHKS, CDR2 YYEKEE (reference sequence). This CDR3 has 14 residues. CDR3 nucleotide sequence: TGTGCCAGCAGTTTGACAGGGAACCAAGAGACCCAGTACTTC. It yields the protein CASSLTGNQETQYF.

The chain uses TRBV5-4 and TRBJ2-1, with 8 bases fitting TRBD1. CDR3 length: 13 residues. Germline V lookup: CDR1 SGHNT, CDR2 YYREEE (reference sequence). V was clipped by 4 bases and J by 7 bases; unmatched bases: 4. CDR3 amino acids: CASSRTGMNEQFF. DNA for the CDR3: TGTGCCAGCAGCCGGACAGGGATGAATGAGCAGTTCTTC.

This chain joins TRBV27 and TRBJ1-2, with TRBD1 identical over 12 bases. The junction had 5 bases not matched to a gene; V was cut back by 3 bases and J by 3 bases. There are 16 residues in the CDR3. From germline, CDR1 is MNHEY and CDR2 SMNVEV (reference sequence). CDR3: CASSFFRDRGHYGYTF. CDR3 nucleotide sequence: TGTGCCAGCAGTTTTTTCCGGGACAGGGGGCACTATGGCTACACCTTC.

The chain joins TRBV4-1 to TRBJ2-1; TRBD2 is a possible D gene (7 bases). This CDR3 has 14 residues. CDR1 MGHRA and CDR2 YSYEKL come from the germline V gene. The ends were cut back, 4 bases at V and 4 bases at J, with 11 bases in the middle. CDR3 bases: TGCGCCAGCAGCCGGGAGGGACAATACAATGAGCAGTTCTTC. Translated, it gives CASSREGQYNEQFF.

This clone was recorded a few times. The CDR3 DNA reads TGTGCCAGCAGCCCGGGACTCACAAATTACGAGCAGTACTTC. Its protein product is CASSPGLTNYEQYF. The gene calls are TRBV3-1 (or the pseudogene TRBV3-2) and TRBJ2-7; possible D gene TRBD2, 6 bases. V lost 4 bases to trimming and J lost 4 bases, with 14 bases between them. This CDR3 is built from 14 residues. Germline-derived CDR1 and CDR2 are LGHDT and YNNKEL (reference sequence).

This clone appeared a single time. The chain uses TRBV19 and TRBJ1-2; a weak D match, TRBD1 (6 bases). Trimming removed 1 base at V and 2 bases at J, with 17 bases between. Germline CDR1 reads LNHDA; CDR2 reads SQIVND (reference sequence). The CDR3 runs 17 residues. The chain's CDR3 is CASSIGLGAGENYGYTF. Written as DNA, the CDR3 is TGTGCCAGTAGTATAGGCCTCGGAGCAGGGGAGAACTATGGCTACACCTTC.

This clone came up once. The chain recombines TRBV10-3 with TRBJ1-5; weak D call: TRBD1 (5 bases). The V end lost 10 bases, the J end lost 4 bases, and 20 bases lay between the germline ends. The CDR3 runs to 15 residues. Germline V lookup: CDR1 ENHRY, CDR2 SYGVKD. DNA of the CDR3: TGTGCCACCCAGTTCGGGGGATCCCAGAATCAGCCCCAGCATTTT. This sequence encodes CATQFGGSQNQPQHF.

In this sample, this clone turned up once. This sequence joins TRBV29-1 and TRBJ1-1; D gene unclear. V was pared by 2 bases and J by 4 bases, with 11 bases between. Germline V gene sequence: CDR1 SQVTM, CDR2 ANQGSEA. CDR3 length equals 13 residues. The CDR3 nucleotides are TGCAGCGTTGAAATCTTAAGAGGCACTGAAGCTTTCTTT. It translates to CSVEILRGTEAFF.

The chain recombines TRBV4-3 with TRBJ1-4; 7 nucleotides agree with TRBD1. Losses at the gene ends were 3 bases for V and 8 bases for J; bases not matched to a gene: 3. This CDR3 contains 13 residues. The germline V gene has CDR1 LGHNA and CDR2 YSLEER. The CDR3 sequence is CASSQRTGEKLFF. The DNA of the CDR3 is TGCGCCAGCAGCCAGAGGACAGGCGAAAAACTGTTTTTT.

This sequence joins TRBV9 and TRBJ2-1, with D perhaps matching TRBD2 (6 bases). V shed 0 bases and J shed 5 bases, with 12 bases lying between them. The length of the CDR3 is 15 residues. Per the germline V gene, CDR1 is SGDLS and CDR2 is YYNGEE. As DNA, the CDR3 is TGTGCCAGCAGCGTAGTGGATAGCGGAAACAATGAGCAGTTCTTC. It translates to CASSVVDSGNNEQFF.

This clone was counted only a few times. The chain links TRBV5-6 to TRBJ1-1; 12 nucleotides align to TRBD1. CDR1 and CDR2 (germline): SGHDT, YYEEEE. The trim removed 2 bases at V and 7 bases at J, leaving 6 bases unmatched. The CDR3 runs to 15 residues. Here the CDR3 DNA reads TGTGCCAGCAGCTTTGGGACAGGGGGCTACGATGAAGCTTTCTTT. Amino acids: CASSFGTGGYDEAFF.

This sequence joins TRBV7-2 and TRBJ1-1; 8 bases are shared with TRBD1. Germline V gene sequence: CDR1 SGHTA, CDR2 FQGNSA. V was pared by 2 bases and J by 7 bases, with 6 bases of the junction left unmatched. The CDR3 consists of 14 residues. CDR3 amino acids: CASSLRRQGFEAFF. The CDR3 DNA follows: TGTGCCAGCAGCTTAAGGCGACAGGGGTTTGAAGCTTTCTTT.

This clone was recorded once. The rearrangement uses TRBV18 and TRBJ2-3; TRBD2 aligns across 8 bases. Germline V lookup: CDR1 KGHSH, CDR2 LQKENI. V shed 1 base and J 0 bases; nucleotides not matched to a gene: 3. CDR3 size: 16 residues. The CDR3 DNA reads TGTGCCAGCTCACCACAGCGGGGGTCTAGCACAGATACGCAGTATTTT. Translating it yields CASSPQRGSSTDTQYF.

The chain couples TRBV15 to TRBJ1-2; a possible D gene is TRBD1 (5 bases). There are 15 residues in the CDR3. V lost 3 bases and J 6 bases, leaving 17 bases between the germline ends. The V gene's germline CDR1 is LNHNV and CDR2 YYDKDF (reference sequence). The DNA for the CDR3 is TGTGCCACCAGCAGGGCGGGGATCAGGGTGGATGGCTACACCTTC. It encodes CATSRAGIRVDGYTF.

In nucleotides, the CDR3 is TGTGCCAGCAGCCAAGAAGGAGGGGTTAGTTATCAAGAGACCCAGTACTTC. It yields the protein CASSQEGGVSYQETQYF. This chain links TRBV4-2 with TRBJ2-5; D may be TRBD2 (6 bases). V shed 0 bases and J shed 2 bases, with 16 bases lying between them. Per the germline V gene, CDR1 is LGHNA and CDR2 is YNFKEQ. The CDR3 has 17 residues.

This chain links TRBV28 with TRBJ1-2; D gene uncertain. The CDR3 contains 13 residues. From germline, CDR1 is MDHEN and CDR2 SYDVKM. V shed 2 bases and J shed 2 bases, with 6 bases lying between them. CDR3 residues: CASSLVRNYGYTF. In DNA, the CDR3 is TGTGCCAGCAGTTTAGTCAGAAACTATGGCTACACCTTC.

The J gene is TRBJ2-1, the V gene TRBV19, with TRBD2 matching over 10 bases. From germline, CDR1 is LNHDA and CDR2 SQIVND (reference sequence). Trimming cost V 0 bases and J 8 bases; bases outside gene matches: 4. CDR3 size: 15 residues. CDR3: CASSIDGLAGDEQFF. The CDR3 nucleotides are TGTGCCAGTAGTATAGATGGGCTAGCGGGAGATGAGCAGTTCTTC. The entire variable domain, with the rest obtained from reference TRBV19 and TRBJ2-1, is as follows: DGGITQSPKYLFRKEGQNVTLSCEQNLNHDAMYWYRQDPGQGLRLIYYSQIVNDFQKGDIAEGYSVSREKKESFPLTVTSAQKNPTAFYLCASSIDGLAGDEQFFGPGTRLTVL.

The chain links TRBV6-5 to TRBJ2-7; weak D call: TRBD2 (7 bases). CDR1 and CDR2 from the germline V gene are MNHEY and SVGAGI. V was cut by 7 bases and J by 6 bases, with 19 bases left in between. The CDR3 is 14 residues long. As DNA, the CDR3 is TGTGCCAGCATTAGGGGGGGGCTCGACGGCGAGCAGTACTTC. Encoded protein: CASIRGGLDGEQYF.

The J gene is TRBJ1-4, the V gene TRBV4-1, with 7 bases fitting TRBD1. From germline, CDR1 is MGHRA and CDR2 YSYEKL. This CDR3 has 15 amino acids. V lost 4 bases and J lost 6; bases outside the gene matches: 8. For the CDR3, the DNA is TGCGCCAGCAGCCTATCGGGACAGCCGGATGAAAAACTGTTTTTT. It is translated as CASSLSGQPDEKLFF.

This clone has a single count. The chain uses TRBV2 and TRBJ1-5, with TRBD1 matching 8 bases. The CDR3 loop spans 15 amino acids. Germline V gene lookup returns CDR1 SNHLY and CDR2 FYNNEI. V dropped 3 bases and J dropped 0; count of bases not matched to a gene: 1. In DNA, the CDR3 is TGTGCCAGCAGTGACAGGGGGCTTAGCAATCAGCCCCAGCATTTT. Translating gives CASSDRGLSNQPQHF.

The rearrangement links TRBV11-3 to TRBJ2-2, with a possible D match to TRBD2 (5 bases). V was pared by 1 base and J by 4 bases, with 7 bases between. Looked up from germline, CDR1 is SGHNT and CDR2 is YENEEA. The CDR3 is made up of 14 amino acids. CDR3 nucleotides: TGTGCCAGCAGCTTAGCGGGGTTCACCGGGGAGCTGTTTTTT. Protein: CASSLAGFTGELFF.

This clone turned up a few times. This rearrangement joins TRBV28 to TRBJ1-1; D is unclear. V gave up 1 base and J gave up 5 bases, with 11 bases separating them. The CDR3 has 14 amino acids. Germline lookup yields CDR1 MDHEN and CDR2 SYDVKM. Here the CDR3 reads CASSLSARMTEAFF. For the CDR3, the DNA is TGTGCCAGCAGTTTATCGGCCAGGATGACTGAAGCTTTCTTT.

The rearrangement uses TRBV18 and TRBJ2-7; 10 bases are a match to TRBD2. Germline loops: CDR1 KGHSH, CDR2 LQKENI. This CDR3 is 16 amino acids long. V shed 3 bases and J 2 bases; nucleotides not matched to a gene: 7. CDR3 in DNA: TGTGCCAGCTCACCCTCAGTAGCGGGAGGCACCTACGAGCAGTACTTC. Residues: CASSPSVAGGTYEQYF.

The rearrangement uses TRBV5-1 and TRBJ2-1; TRBD2 aligns across 9 bases. Unmatched junction bases numbered 7, after V lost 2 bases and J lost 7 bases. CDR1 and CDR2 from the germline V gene are SGHRS and YFSETQ. The CDR3 is 15 amino acids. CDR3 region: CASSLKSAGGNEQFF. The CDR3, as DNA: TGCGCCAGCAGCTTAAAGAGTGCGGGAGGGAATGAGCAGTTCTTC. Full variable domain (remainder filled in from reference TRBV5-1 and TRBJ2-1): KAGVTQTPRYLIKTRGQQVTLSCSPISGHRSVSWYQQTPGQGLQFLFEYFSETQRNKGNFPGRFSGRQFSNSRSEMNVSTLELGDSALYLCASSLKSAGGNEQFFGPGTRLTVL.

The chain joins TRBV20-1 to TRBJ1-2; D unresolved. This CDR3 contains 11 residues. Trimming removed 5 bases at V and 8 bases at J, with 12 bases between. Germline V gene lookup returns CDR1 DFQATT and CDR2 SNEGSKA (reference sequence). CDR3 in amino acids: CSAPSAGGYTF. DNA of the CDR3: TGCAGTGCTCCGTCCGCCGGGGGCTACACCTTC.

The chain has TRBV11-2 and TRBJ2-3; D ambiguous. The CDR3 loop spans 14 amino acids. The V end was cut by 2 bases, the J end by 0 bases, with 6 bases between. Germline values: CDR1 SGHAT, CDR2 FQNNGV. The CDR3 coding sequence is TGTGCCAGCAGCTTACCTATAAGCACAGATACGCAGTATTTT. Its translation is CASSLPISTDTQYF.

This chain uses TRBV19 with TRBJ1-5; D may be TRBD1 (6 bases). Trimming removed 7 bases at V and 1 base at J, with 11 bases between. Germline V CDR1 and CDR2: LNHDA, SQIVND (reference sequence). There are 14 residues in the CDR3. CDR3 region: CASTTGWSNQPQHF. The CDR3 DNA reads as TGTGCCAGTACCACAGGGTGGAGCAATCAGCCCCAGCATTTT.

A few counts support this clone. This chain joins TRBV24-1 and TRBJ2-2; 11 bases fit TRBD2. Germline loops: CDR1 KGHDR, CDR2 SFDVKD. This CDR3 is built from 17 residues. Germline trimming cut 3 bases from V and 3 bases from J; bases unmatched to any gene: 5. This CDR3 reads CATSDLSGRADTGELFF. CDR3 DNA sequence: TGTGCCACCAGTGATCTTAGCGGGAGGGCCGACACCGGGGAGCTGTTTTTT.

The CDR3 DNA reads TGTGCCAGCTCACGATCAGAAAGATCCGGGGAGCTGTTTTTT. Its translation: CASSRSERSGELFF. The genes are TRBV18 and TRBJ2-2; D remains ambiguous. This CDR3 is 14 amino acids long. CDR1 and CDR2 from the germline V gene are KGHSH and LQKENI. The V end lost 4 bases, the J end lost 6 bases, and 12 bases lay between the germline ends.